These 8 T cell receptor beta chains were all obtained from the same sample, sequenced in a study of human T cells and chemical hapten exposure. TCRdb fed the RACE reads into MiXCR, producing one record per CDR3 protein. Of about 100,000 distinct CDR3 sequences listed, roughly 11% were seen once; the top ten hold 3% to 4%. Time point here: patch test 2, 6 weeks after DPC sensitization. Treatment defined: therapeutic diphenylcyclopropenone sensitization with weekly scalp DPC. The input for sequencing was whole blood, taken in connection with sensitization to the hapten diphenylcyclopropenone (DPC). Receptors were obtained from a woman in her thirties or forties with alopecia areata. Some clones in this sample may be carry-over from other donors' samples.

This clonotype has just a few counts. This sequence joins TRBV6-5 and TRBJ2-3; TRBD1 or TRBD2 may be the D gene (5 bases each). CDR1 is MNHEY and CDR2 is SVGAGI in the germline V gene. CDR3 length equals 17 residues. Trimming removed 6 bases from V and 10 bases from J, with 29 bases in between. The CDR3: CASRATPTAAYGYAQYF. The CDR3 nucleotides read TGTGCCAGCAGGGCCACCCCGACAGCGGCCTACGGTTACGCGCAGTATTTT.

The CDR3 coding sequence is TGCAGTGCCGGGCTTACAAACATTCAGTACTTC. Translation: CSAGLTNIQYF. The J gene is TRBJ2-4, the V gene TRBV20-1, with D unresolved. V was clipped by 6 bases and J by 6 bases, with 9 bases between them. Germline CDR1 reads DFQATT; CDR2 reads SNEGSKA (reference sequence). This CDR3 contains 11 residues.

In this sample, this clonotype turned up many times. This sequence joins TRBV6-2 or TRBV6-3 and TRBJ2-7, with unresolved D. Germline V gene sequence: CDR1 MNHEY, CDR2 SVGEGT. CDR3 length: 10 amino acids. Trimming removed 8 bases from V and 0 bases from J, with 2 bases in between. Here the CDR3 DNA reads TGTGCCAGCCGCTCCTACGAGCAGTACTTC. Translating gives CASRSYEQYF.

The sample holds many counts of this clonotype. V usage is TRBV5-1 and J usage is TRBJ2-1; D remains ambiguous. The CDR3 contains 14 residues. Germline lookup yields CDR1 SGHRS and CDR2 YFSETQ. The ends were cut back, 0 bases at V and 3 bases at J, with 7 bases in the middle. CDR3 bases: TGCGCCAGCAGCTTGGGGAACAGCTACAATGAGCAGTTCTTC. Protein: CASSLGNSYNEQFF.

V usage is TRBV7-2 and J usage is TRBJ1-1; unclear D gene. Germline V CDR1 and CDR2: SGHTA, FQGNSA. The CDR3 length is 13 residues. V lost 3 bases and J lost 0, with 5 bases in between. The CDR3 nucleotides are TGTGCCAGCAGCTTCCAGATGAACACTGAAGCTTTCTTT. Its protein product is CASSFQMNTEAFF.

The rearrangement links TRBV7-3 to TRBJ2-3, with D maybe TRBD2 (5 bases). The CDR3 is made up of 14 amino acids. V was clipped by 1 base and J by 5 bases, with 10 bases between them. Germline V CDR1 and CDR2: SGHTA, FQGTGA. CDR3 region: CASSLRGSGDTQYF. The CDR3 coding sequence is TGTGCCAGCAGCTTAAGAGGGAGCGGAGATACGCAGTATTTT.

This clonotype was observed a handful of times. The rearrangement joins TRBV11-2 to TRBJ2-1, with no clear D. V was pared by 5 bases and J by 10 bases, with 9 bases between. This CDR3 is 11 amino acids long. Germline V gene sequence: CDR1 SGHAT, CDR2 FQNNGV. The CDR3 nucleotides read TGTGCCAGCAGCCCACGGGCGGAGCAGTTCTTC. Translated: CASSPRAEQFF. The full variable domain, completed using reference TRBV11-2 and TRBJ2-1, is EAGVAQSPRYKIIEKRQSVAFWCNPISGHATLYWYQQILGQGPKLLIQFQNNGVVDDSQLPKDRFSAERLKGVDSTLKIQPAKLEDSAVYLCASSPRAEQFFGPGTRLTVL.

This clonotype was seen more than once but under ten times. The V gene is TRBV5-1, the J gene TRBJ1-1; D possibly corresponds to TRBD1 (5 bases). The CDR3 totals 11 residues. Trimming stripped 6 bases from V and 4 bases from J, with 7 bases between. Germline CDR1 and CDR2: SGHRS and YFSETQ. In DNA form, the CDR3 reads TGCGCCAGCAACGGGGGCACTGAAGCTTTCTTT. Protein: CASNGGTEAFF. The entire variable domain, with the rest obtained from reference TRBV5-1 and TRBJ1-1, is as follows: KAGVTQTPRYLIKTRGQQVTLSCSPISGHRSVSWYQQTPGQGLQFLFEYFSETQRNKGNFPGRFSGRQFSNSRSEMNVSTLELGDSALYLCASNGGTEAFFGQGTRLTVV.